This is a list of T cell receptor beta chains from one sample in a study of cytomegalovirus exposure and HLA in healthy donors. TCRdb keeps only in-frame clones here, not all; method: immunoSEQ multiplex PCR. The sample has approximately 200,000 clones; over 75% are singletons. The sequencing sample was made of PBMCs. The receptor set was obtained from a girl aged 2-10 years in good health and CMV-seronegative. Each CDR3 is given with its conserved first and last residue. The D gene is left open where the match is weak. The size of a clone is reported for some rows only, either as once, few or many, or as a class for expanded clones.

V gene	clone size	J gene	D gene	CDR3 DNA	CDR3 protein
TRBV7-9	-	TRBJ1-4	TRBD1	TGTGCCAGCAGCGCAGGACAGGTGATTAATGAAAAACTGTTTTTT	CASSAGQVINEKLFF
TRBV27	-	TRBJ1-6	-	TGTGCCAGCAGTGCGACAGGATATAATTCACCCCTCCACTTT	CASSATGYNSPLHF
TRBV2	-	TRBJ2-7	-	TGTGCCAGCAGTGAAGCGCTTCGGCGGGGGCGTCCCTACGAGCAGTACTTC	CASSEALRRGRPYEQYF
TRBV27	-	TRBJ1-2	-	TGTGCCAGCAGTTTATCGTGGCCAGTCCTTTATGGCTACACCTTC	CASSLSWPVLYGYTF
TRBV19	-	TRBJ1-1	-	TGTGCCAGTAGTAGAATCCAGGGGACTGAAGCTTTCTTT	CASSRIQGTEAFF
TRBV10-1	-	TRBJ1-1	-	TGCGCCAGCAGTCCCCAGATGAACACTGAAGCTTTCTTT	CASSPQMNTEAFF
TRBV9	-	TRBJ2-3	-	TGTGCCAGCAGCGTAGCCGATACTAGCACAGATACGCAGTATTTT	CASSVADTSTDTQYF
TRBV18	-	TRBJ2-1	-	TGTGCCAGCTCGTGGCGATCCGGCTCCCGGGATGAGCAGTTCTTC	CASSWRSGSRDEQFF
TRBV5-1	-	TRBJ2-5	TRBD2	TGCGCCAGCAGCTACGGGACTAGGCAAGAGACCCAGTACTTC	CASSYGTRQETQYF
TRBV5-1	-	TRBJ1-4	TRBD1	TGCGCCAGCAGCGTACAGGGGGCTAATGAAAAACTGTTTTTT	CASSVQGANEKLFF
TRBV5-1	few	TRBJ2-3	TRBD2	TGCGCCAGCAGCTTGGCCATATCGGGAGGGCCGTTAGATACGCAGTATTTT	CASSLAISGGPLDTQYF
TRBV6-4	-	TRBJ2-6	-	TGTGCCAGCAGTGACTCAGGGGGCTCTGGGGCCAACGTCCTGACTTTC	CASSDSGGSGANVLTF
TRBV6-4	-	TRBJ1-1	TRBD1	TGTGCCAGCAGTGTTGGACCGGGACAGGGGGTAGCTTTCTTT	CASSVGPGQGVAFF
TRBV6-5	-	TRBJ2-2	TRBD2	TGTGCCAGCAGGACTAGCGGGAACACCGGGGAGCTGTTTTTT	CASRTSGNTGELFF
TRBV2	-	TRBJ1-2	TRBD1	TGTGCCATCCGGGACAGGACTAACTATGGCTACACCTTC	CAIRDRTNYGYTF
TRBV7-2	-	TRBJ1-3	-	TGTGCCAGCAGCTACCCCCCCAGGGACACCATATATTTT	CASSYPPRDTIYF
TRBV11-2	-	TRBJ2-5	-	TGTGCCAGCAGCCCAAAACAGTACCAAGAGACCCAGTACTTC	CASSPKQYQETQYF
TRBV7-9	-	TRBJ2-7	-	TGTTCCAGCAGCTTAGCGACTAGTCCTGAGAAGCAGTACTTC	CSSSLATSPEKQYF
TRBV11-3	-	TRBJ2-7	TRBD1	TGTGCCAGCAGCCGACAGGGTTCCGAGCAGTACTTC	CASSRQGSEQYF
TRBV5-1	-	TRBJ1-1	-	TGCGCCAGCAGCTTGGACCGGGGGTCTGAAGCTTTCTTT	CASSLDRGSEAFF
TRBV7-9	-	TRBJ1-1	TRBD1	TGTGCCAGCAGCCCCTGGGGGAACCGGGTACCGGGACAGGGAGATGAAGCTTTCTTT	CASSPWGNRVPGQGDEAFF
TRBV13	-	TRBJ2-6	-	TGTGCCAGCAGCGCCCTCGGGTTCTCTGGGGCCAACGTCCTGACTTTC	CASSALGFSGANVLTF
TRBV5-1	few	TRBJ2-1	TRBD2	TGCGCCAGCAGCTTGGCCACCCTAGCGGGAGGCGACAATGAGCAGTTCTTC	CASSLATLAGGDNEQFF